Shown below are 3 T cell receptor beta chains from a single sample sequenced in a study of shared clonotypes between healthy human individuals. Repertoires were generated with immunoSEQ multiplex PCR, while TCRdb's copy carries only in-frame clones and drops some. The sample includes about 460,000 clones, around 77% of them seen just once. The sequenced material came from PBMCs. The receptors come from a woman aged 40-49 years in good health. Some clones in this sample may be carry-over from other donors' samples.

J is TRBJ2-1 and V is TRBV28; 8 bases agree with TRBD2. The CDR3 contains 13 residues. V dropped 0 bases and J dropped 15; count of bases not matched to a gene: 7. Germline CDR1 reads MDHEN; CDR2 reads SYDVKM. The CDR3 region has the DNA TGTGCCAGCAGTTTATGGTGGAGCGGGAGTTTGTTCTTC. This sequence encodes CASSLWWSGSLFF.

This clone came up once. A far larger clone is one base from this, pointing to a likely read error. At the DNA level, this CDR3 is encoded by other sequences in the same sample as well. V usage is TRBV29-1 and J usage is TRBJ2-1; weak D call: TRBD2 (6 bases). The germline gives CDR1 SQVTM, CDR2 ANQGSEA. The CDR3 loop spans 14 amino acids. The CDR3 DNA follows: TGCAGCGTGAGGAGGGACGGCACCTACAACGAGCAGTTCTTC. This encodes CSVRRDGTYNEQFF.

The V and J genes are TRBV7-9 and TRBJ2-1, with D perhaps matching TRBD1 or TRBD2 (6 bases each). CDR3 size: 17 residues. V was trimmed by 5 bases and J by 6 bases, leaving 23 bases between them. Germline CDR1 is SEHNR and CDR2 is FQNEAQ (reference sequence). Here the CDR3 reads CASSHSGRGKGGNEQFF. The CDR3 DNA sequence: TGTGCCAGCAGCCATTCTGGGCGAGGGAAGGGGGGCAATGAGCAGTTCTTC.